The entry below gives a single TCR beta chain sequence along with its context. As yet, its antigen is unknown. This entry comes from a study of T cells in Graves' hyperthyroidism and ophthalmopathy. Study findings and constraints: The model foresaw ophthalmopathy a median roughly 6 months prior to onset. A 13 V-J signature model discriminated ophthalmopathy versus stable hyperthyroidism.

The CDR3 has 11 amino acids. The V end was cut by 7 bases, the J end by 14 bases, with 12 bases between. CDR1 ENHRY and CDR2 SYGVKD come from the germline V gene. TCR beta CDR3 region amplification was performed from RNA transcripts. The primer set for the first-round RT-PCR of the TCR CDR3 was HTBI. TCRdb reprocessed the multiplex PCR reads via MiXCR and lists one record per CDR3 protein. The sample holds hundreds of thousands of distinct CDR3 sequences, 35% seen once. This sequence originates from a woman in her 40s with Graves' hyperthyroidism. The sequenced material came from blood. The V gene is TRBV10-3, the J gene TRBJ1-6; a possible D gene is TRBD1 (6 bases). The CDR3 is CAINFGTTLHF. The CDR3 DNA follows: TGTGCCATCAACTTTGGGACAACCCTCCACTTT.